This TCR beta chain was recorded in a study of blood T cell repertoires in COVID-19. Study details: Specimens from acute and convalescent COVID-19 originated in the United States, Italy and Spain.

Germline V gene data show CDR1 as MNHEY and CDR2 as SMNVEV (reference sequence). V lost 4 bases, J lost 7 bases, and 3 bases stayed unmatched. The CDR3 consists of 13 residues. Using immunoSEQ multiplex PCR, the repertoire was profiled, and TCRdb retains in-frame clones only, with some absent. The sample has 190,000 or so clones; more than 70% are singletons. This clonotype was sampled from a man in his fifties or sixties with active or convalescent COVID-19. The sample comprised peripheral blood. The rearrangement links TRBV27 to TRBJ1-2, with 10 bases that match TRBD1. The CDR3 DNA follows: TGTGCCAGCAGTTCGGGACAGGGGTTTGGCTACACCTTC. It encodes CASSSGQGFGYTF.